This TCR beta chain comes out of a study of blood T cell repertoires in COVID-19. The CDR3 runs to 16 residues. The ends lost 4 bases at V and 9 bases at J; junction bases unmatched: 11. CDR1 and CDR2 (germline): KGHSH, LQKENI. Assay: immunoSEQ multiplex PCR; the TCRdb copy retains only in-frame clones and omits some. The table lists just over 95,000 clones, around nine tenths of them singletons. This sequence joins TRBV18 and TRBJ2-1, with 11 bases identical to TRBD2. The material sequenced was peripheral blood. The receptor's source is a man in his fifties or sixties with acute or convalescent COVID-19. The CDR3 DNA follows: TGTGCCAGCTCACTCAGAACGGGACTAGCGGACGTTGAGCAGTTCTTC. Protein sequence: CASSLRTGLADVEQFF.